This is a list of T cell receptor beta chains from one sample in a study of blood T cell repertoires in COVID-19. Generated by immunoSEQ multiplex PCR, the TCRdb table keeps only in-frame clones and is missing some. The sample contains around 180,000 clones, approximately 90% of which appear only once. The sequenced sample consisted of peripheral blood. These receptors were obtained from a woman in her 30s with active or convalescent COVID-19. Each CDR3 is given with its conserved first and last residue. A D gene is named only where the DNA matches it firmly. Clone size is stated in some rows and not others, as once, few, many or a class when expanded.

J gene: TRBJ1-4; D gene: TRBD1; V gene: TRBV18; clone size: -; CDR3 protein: CASSRTGAVNEKLFF; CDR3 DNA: TGTGCCAGCTCACGGACAGGGGCAGTTAATGAAAAACTGTTTTTT
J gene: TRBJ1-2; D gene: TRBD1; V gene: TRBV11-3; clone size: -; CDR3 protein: CASSLLTGHGYTF; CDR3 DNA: TGTGCCAGCAGCCTTTTGACAGGGCATGGCTACACCTTC
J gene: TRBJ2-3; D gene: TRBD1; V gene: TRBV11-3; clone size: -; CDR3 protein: CASSHRGVTDTQYF; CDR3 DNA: TGTGCCAGCAGCCACAGGGGGGTCACAGATACGCAGTATTTT
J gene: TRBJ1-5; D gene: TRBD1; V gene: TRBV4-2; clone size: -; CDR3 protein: CASSRRTGSMEPQHF; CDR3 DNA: TGTGCCAGCAGCCGTCGGACAGGGTCAATGGAGCCCCAGCATTTT
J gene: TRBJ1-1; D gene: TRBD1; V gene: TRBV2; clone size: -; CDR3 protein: CASSETGGNTEAFF; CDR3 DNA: TGTGCCAGCAGTGAAACAGGGGGGAACACTGAAGCTTTCTTT
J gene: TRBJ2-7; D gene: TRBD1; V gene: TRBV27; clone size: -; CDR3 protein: CASSLWGQGANEQYF; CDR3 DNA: TGTGCCAGCAGTTTATGGGGACAGGGGGCTAACGAGCAGTACTTC
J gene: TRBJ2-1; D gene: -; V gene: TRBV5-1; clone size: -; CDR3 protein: CASSISSSYNEQFF; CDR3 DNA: TGCGCCAGCAGCATTAGTAGCTCCTACAATGAGCAGTTCTTC
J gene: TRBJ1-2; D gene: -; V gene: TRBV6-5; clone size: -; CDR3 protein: CASSGTFQLYGYTF; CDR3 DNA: TGTGCCAGCAGCGGGACATTTCAACTCTATGGCTACACCTTC
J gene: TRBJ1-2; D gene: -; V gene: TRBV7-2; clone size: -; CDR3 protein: CASSEYQASSRGYTF; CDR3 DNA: TGTGCCAGCAGCGAGTACCAGGCCTCTTCAAGGGGCTACACCTTC
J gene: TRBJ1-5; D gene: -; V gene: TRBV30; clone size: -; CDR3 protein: CAWSVQGGQPQHF; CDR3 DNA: TGTGCCTGGAGTGTACAGGGCGGACAGCCCCAGCATTTT
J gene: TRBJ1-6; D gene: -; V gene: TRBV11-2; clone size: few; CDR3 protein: CASSPDTSSYNSPLHF; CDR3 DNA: TGTGCCAGCAGCCCGGACACGAGCTCCTATAATTCACCCCTCCACTTT
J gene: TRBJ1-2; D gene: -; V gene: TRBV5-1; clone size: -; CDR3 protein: CASSLGGRTYGYTF; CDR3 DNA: TGCGCCAGCAGCTTGGGGGGGCGGACCTATGGCTACACCTTC
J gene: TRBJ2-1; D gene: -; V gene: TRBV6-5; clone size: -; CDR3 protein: CASSYPPGQGNDEQFF; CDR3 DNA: TGTGCCAGCAGTTACCCTCCTGGGCAGGGGAACGATGAGCAGTTCTTC
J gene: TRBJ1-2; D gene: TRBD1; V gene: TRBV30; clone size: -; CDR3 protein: CAWTADRDKGYGYTF; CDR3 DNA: TGTGCTTGGACCGCGGACAGGGACAAAGGCTATGGCTACACCTTC
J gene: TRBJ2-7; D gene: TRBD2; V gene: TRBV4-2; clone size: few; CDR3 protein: CASSPQREGLSQYF; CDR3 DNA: TGTGCCAGCAGCCCCCAGCGGGAGGGCCTCTCGCAGTACTTC